The present TCR beta chain was sequenced within a study of tumor-infiltrating lymphocytes in primary liver carcinoma. Overall study context: The patients, men and women alike, were aged 30 to 69 years. About 3.65 to 8 million productive TCRbeta reads were obtained from the samples, with similar numbers across tissue types.

A note on this clonotype: Its antigen is not known. The CDR3 does not close with the conserved phenylalanine or tryptophan, likely indicating a read error.

The CDR3 totals 15 residues. Germline CDR1 is MNHEY and CDR2 is SVGAGI. The V end was cut by 5 bases, the J end by 6 bases, with 18 bases between. Synthesis of TCR beta cDNA was carried out from approximately 500 ng total RNA with a constant-region primer. Nested multiplex PCR, run for three rounds with slightly modified ARM-PCR, yielded TCR beta libraries. TRBV1-TRBV30 forward primers and a C-beta reverse primer were used in the first two PCR rounds, which each ran for about 10 cycles. MiXCR, run by TCRdb on the multiplex PCR reads, gives a single entry per CDR3 protein. Among tens of thousands of distinct CDR3 sequences listed, roughly 80% were seen once. Findings of the study overall: Merely about 8-24% of top clones occurred in all five tumor regions. In tumor-adjacent and tumor-blood pairs, overlap was lower than in tumor region pairs.

Investigators took RNA and DNA out together from 20-30 mg of unsorted bulk tissue. The chain combines TRBV6-5 with TRBJ2-3; maybe TRBD2 (5 bases). The clonotype was recovered from a man in his forties with primary liver carcinoma and hepatitis B virus infection. The sequencing input was liver tumor tissue from sampling region 3. Subset described: tumor region T3, left-lateral pole. The CDR3, as DNA: TGTGCCAGCAGTCTTACAGCGGACCACCTGGATACGCAGTATTTG. It specifies CASSLTADHLDTQYL.